The 14 T cell receptor beta chains below were found in one sample sequenced in a study of post-analysis software for immune sequencing data. Whole-study results and caveats: Relative to controls, patients had several TRBV segments at higher frequency, with TRBV5-6, TRBV5-1 and TRBV20-1 among these.

Tagging with unique molecular identifiers was a feature of the TCR beta cDNA libraries. Each CDR3 protein is one row after TCRdb ran MiXCR on the PCR reads. The sample lists 740,000 or so distinct CDR3 sequences; roughly half were seen once. Their antigens are not known. What was sequenced was blood. Receptor source: a girl aged 10 to 17 with multiple sclerosis.

The rearrangement joins TRBV12-3 or TRBV12-4 to TRBJ1-2; 7 nucleotides agree with TRBD1. J was trimmed by 6 bases and V by 3 bases; bases with no gene match: 7. CDR3 length: 14 amino acids. The CDR3 spells CASSLVRGKDGYTF. CDR3 DNA sequence: TGTGCCAGCAGTTTGGTCAGGGGGAAGGATGGCTACACCTTC.

The chain links TRBV9 to TRBJ2-3; D is possibly TRBD1 (5 bases). There are 16 residues in the CDR3. The V gene lost 3 bases and the J gene lost 1 base, with 15 bases spanning the gap. Looked up from germline, CDR1 is SGDLS and CDR2 is YYNGEE. CDR3 DNA: TGTGCCAGCAGCGACTTAAGGGGTACCCGCACAGATACGCAGTATTTT. This codes for CASSDLRGTRTDTQYF. The variable domain in full, completed from reference TRBV9 and TRBJ2-3, reads DSGVTQTPKHLITATGQRVTLRCSPRSGDLSVYWYQQSLDQGLQFLIQYYNGEERAKGNILERFSAQQFPDLHSELNLSSLELGDSALYFCASSDLRGTRTDTQYFGPGTRLTVL.

The chain couples TRBV5-1 to TRBJ2-1, with TRBD2 identical over 9 bases. The last part of the DNA fits TRBJ2-7 better; the J call may be wrong. There are 18 residues in the CDR3. Germline loops: CDR1 SGHRS, CDR2 YFSETQ. CDR3 bases: TGCGCCAGCAGCTCCATTTACCGGGTAGCGGGAGAATACAATGAGCAGTACTTC. This gives the protein CASSSIYRVAGEYNEQYF.

J is TRBJ1-2 and V is TRBV12-3 or TRBV12-4; tentative D call: TRBD1 (6 bases). Trimming shortened V by 6 bases and J by 3 bases, and 11 bases separated the two germline ends. This CDR3 is 13 amino acids long. In DNA, the CDR3 is TGTGCCAGCAGCCGAGGACAGTACTATGGCTACACCTTC. Its protein product is CASSRGQYYGYTF.

A few counts support this clonotype. In DNA form, the CDR3 reads TGCGCCAGCCGCGTAGGGGGAAGCGGAGGCTACACCTTC. Its protein is CASRVGGSGGYTF. The chain links TRBV5-1 to TRBJ1-2; TRBD1 is a possible D gene (6 bases). The V and J ends lost 7 bases and 8 bases respectively, with 18 bases between them. Germline values: CDR1 SGHRS, CDR2 YFSETQ. This CDR3 has 13 amino acids.

The chain links TRBV20-1 to TRBJ2-7; perhaps D is TRBD1 or TRBD2 (6 bases each). Germline V gene sequence: CDR1 DFQATT, CDR2 SNEGSKA (reference sequence). Between the trimmed V and J ends, which lost 3 bases and 6 bases, there was a span of 24 bases. The CDR3 length is 16 residues. The chain's CDR3 is CSASSPLMEGGCEQYF. The DNA for the CDR3 is TGCAGTGCTAGTTCCCCGCTCATGGAGGGGGGCTGCGAGCAGTACTTC.

A few counts support this clonotype. V usage is TRBV29-1 and J usage is TRBJ2-7; 9 bases map to TRBD2. Looked up from germline, CDR1 is SQVTM and CDR2 is ANQGSEA. There are 14 residues in the CDR3. V lost 6 bases, J lost 2 bases, and 8 bases stayed unmatched. CDR3 protein: CSVVASGATYEQYF. The CDR3 DNA reads as TGCAGCGTGGTCGCTAGCGGGGCAACCTACGAGCAGTACTTC.

This chain connects TRBV5-1 to TRBJ2-7; TRBD1 is a possible D gene (5 bases). The DNA end is more similar to TRBJ2-5, so the J call may be wrong. The CDR3 consists of 16 residues. Germline CDR1 and CDR2: SGHRS and YFSETQ. The CDR3 DNA follows: TGCGCCAGCAGCTTGGTGGAAGGGGTAGAAAGAGGGACCCAGTACTTC. Its translation is CASSLVEGVERGTQYF.

The J gene is TRBJ2-1, the V gene TRBV7-2; the D gene is possibly TRBD1 (5 bases). V was clipped by 0 bases and J by 3 bases, with 6 bases between them. CDR1 is SGHTA and CDR2 is FQGNSA in the germline V gene. CDR3 length: 14 amino acids. As DNA, the CDR3 is TGTGCCAGCAGCTTAGCACAGGTCTACAATGAGCAGTTCTTC. Protein: CASSLAQVYNEQFF.

The chain joins TRBV20-1 to TRBJ1-4, with unresolved D. CDR1 DFQATT and CDR2 SNEGSKA come from the germline V gene (reference sequence). The CDR3 has 15 amino acids. Trimming left V 6 bases short and J 7 bases short, with 21 bases between. This CDR3 is CSAPGAGTGGEKLFF. The CDR3, as DNA: TGCAGTGCCCCCGGTGCGGGCACGGGAGGTGAAAAACTGTTTTTT.

This rearrangement joins TRBV20-1 to TRBJ2-7; D tentatively reads TRBD1 or TRBD2 (6 bases each). CDR3 length: 12 residues. Looked up from germline, CDR1 is DFQATT and CDR2 is SNEGSKA (reference sequence). V lost 6 bases to trimming and J lost 4 bases, with 13 bases between them. CDR3 in amino acids: CSAGGRDYEQYF. The CDR3 DNA reads as TGCAGTGCGGGGGGCAGGGATTACGAGCAGTACTTC.

The J gene is TRBJ2-7, the V gene TRBV20-1; TRBD2 matches 8 bases. The length of the CDR3 is 14 residues. Trimming removed 3 bases from V and 2 bases from J; junction bases left unmatched: 6. Germline V gene sequence: CDR1 DFQATT, CDR2 SNEGSKA (reference sequence). The CDR3 region is CSASGRGATYEQYF. CDR3 sequence (DNA): TGCAGTGCTAGTGGGCGGGGGGCGACCTACGAGCAGTACTTC.

The chain combines TRBV6-6 with TRBJ2-5, with 10 bases fitting TRBD2. The CDR3 covers 15 residues. V shed 5 bases, J shed 2 bases, and the junction held 5 bases outside the gene matches. Germline V gene sequence: CDR1 MNHNY, CDR2 SVGAGI (reference sequence). CDR3 in amino acids: CASSRPAGGQETQYF. The CDR3 region has the DNA TGTGCCAGCAGTAGGCCAGCGGGAGGGCAAGAGACCCAGTACTTC.

The chain carries TRBV30 and TRBJ2-5, with D tentatively TRBD1 (6 bases). TRBJ2-7 explains the end of the DNA better; the J call may be wrong. Germline loops: CDR1 GTSNPN, CDR2 SVGIG (reference sequence). The CDR3 has 11 residues. As DNA, the CDR3 is TGTGCCTGGAGTGAAGGGGGCGAGCAGTACTTC. Its translation: CAWSEGGEQYF.